This T cell receptor (beta chain) was observed in a study of response to subunit inactivated influenza vaccine. TCRdb recomputed calls from the RT-PCR reads with MiXCR, one row per CDR3 protein. The sample consists of hundreds of thousands of distinct CDR3 sequences, about 7.6% of them appearing once. This clonotype occurred a few times. The antigen remains undetermined. Whole-study results and caveats: It was the authors' suggestion that each seasonal influenza vaccination recruits few new T cells.

The starting material was PBMCs from blood, obtained roughly 24 months after vaccination. This clonotype was obtained from a man aged 50 to 69 who received an inactivated influenza vaccine.

CDR3 in DNA: TGCGCCAGCGGTAGCCAGGGCCCGGGTAATGAGCAGTTCTTC. Protein sequence: CASGSQGPGNEQFF. The gene calls are TRBV5-1 and TRBJ2-1; a weak D match, TRBD1 (5 bases). Germline V lookup: CDR1 SGHRS, CDR2 YFSETQ. The CDR3 has 14 residues. V was cut by 7 bases and J by 7 bases, with 18 bases left in between.